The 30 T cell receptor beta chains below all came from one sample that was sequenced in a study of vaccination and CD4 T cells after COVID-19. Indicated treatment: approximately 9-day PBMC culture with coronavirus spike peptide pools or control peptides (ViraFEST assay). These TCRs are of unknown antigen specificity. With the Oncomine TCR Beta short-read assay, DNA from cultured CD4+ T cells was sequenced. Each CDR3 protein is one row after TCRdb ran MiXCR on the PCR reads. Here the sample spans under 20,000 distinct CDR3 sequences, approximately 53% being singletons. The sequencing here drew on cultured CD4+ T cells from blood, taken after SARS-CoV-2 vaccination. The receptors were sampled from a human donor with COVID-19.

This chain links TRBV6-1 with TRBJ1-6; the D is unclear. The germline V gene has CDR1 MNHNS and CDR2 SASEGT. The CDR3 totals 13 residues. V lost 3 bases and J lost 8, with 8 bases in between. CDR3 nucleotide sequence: TGTGCCAGCAGTGACAGAGTTTATTCACCCCTCCACTTT. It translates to CASSDRVYSPLHF.

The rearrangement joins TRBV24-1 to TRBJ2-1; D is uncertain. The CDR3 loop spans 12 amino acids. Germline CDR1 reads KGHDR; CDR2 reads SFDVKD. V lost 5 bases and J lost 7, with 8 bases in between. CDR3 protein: CATSGVANEQFF. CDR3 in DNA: TGTGCCACCAGTGGGGTAGCAAATGAGCAGTTCTTC.

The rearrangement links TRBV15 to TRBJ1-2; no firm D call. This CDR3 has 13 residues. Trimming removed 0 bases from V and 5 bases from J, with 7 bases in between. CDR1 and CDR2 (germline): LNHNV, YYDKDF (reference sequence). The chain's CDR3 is CATSRDLNYGYTF. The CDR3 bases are TGTGCCACCAGCAGAGATCTGAATTATGGCTACACCTTC.

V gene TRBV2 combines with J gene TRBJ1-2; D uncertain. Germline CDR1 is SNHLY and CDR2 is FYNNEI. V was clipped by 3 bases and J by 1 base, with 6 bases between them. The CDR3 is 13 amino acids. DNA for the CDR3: TGTGCCAGCAGTGACTACCTTAACTATGGCTACACCTTC. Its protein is CASSDYLNYGYTF.

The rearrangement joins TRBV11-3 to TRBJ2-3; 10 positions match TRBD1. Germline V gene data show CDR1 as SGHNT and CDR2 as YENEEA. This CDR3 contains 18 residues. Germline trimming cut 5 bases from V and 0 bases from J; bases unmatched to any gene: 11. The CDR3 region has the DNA TGTGCCAGCAGCCTCGGACAGGGGGGCCAGCGAAGCACAGATACGCAGTATTTT. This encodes CASSLGQGGQRSTDTQYF.

The CDR3 bases are TGCAGTGCTAGGTCGGGGGCCGTCTACGAGCAGTACTTC. Its translation: CSARSGAVYEQYF. J is TRBJ2-7 and V is TRBV20-1; D tentatively reads TRBD1 or TRBD2 (6 bases each). Trimming removed 3 bases at V and 3 bases at J, with 12 bases between. Germline assignment: CDR1 DFQATT and CDR2 SNEGSKA (reference sequence). The CDR3 spans 13 residues.

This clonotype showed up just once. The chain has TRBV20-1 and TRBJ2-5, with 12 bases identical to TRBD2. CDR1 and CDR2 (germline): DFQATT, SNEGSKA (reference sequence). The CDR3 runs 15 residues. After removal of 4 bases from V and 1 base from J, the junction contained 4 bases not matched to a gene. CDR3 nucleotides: TGCAGTGCTAAGATGGGACTAGCGGGCCAAGAGACCCAGTACTTC. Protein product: CSAKMGLAGQETQYF.

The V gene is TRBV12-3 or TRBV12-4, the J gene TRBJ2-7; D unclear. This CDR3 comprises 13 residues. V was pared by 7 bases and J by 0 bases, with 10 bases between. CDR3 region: CASTRSTSYEQYF. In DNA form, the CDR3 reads TGTGCCAGCACCCGGTCTACCTCCTACGAGCAGTACTTC.

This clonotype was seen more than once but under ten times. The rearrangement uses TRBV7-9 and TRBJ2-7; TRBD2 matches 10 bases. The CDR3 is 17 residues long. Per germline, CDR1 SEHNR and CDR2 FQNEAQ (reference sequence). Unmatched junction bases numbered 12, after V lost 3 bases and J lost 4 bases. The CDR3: CASSLGSGGAGRYEQYF. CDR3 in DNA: TGTGCCAGCAGCTTGGGGAGCGGGGGGGCCGGTCGATACGAGCAGTACTTC.

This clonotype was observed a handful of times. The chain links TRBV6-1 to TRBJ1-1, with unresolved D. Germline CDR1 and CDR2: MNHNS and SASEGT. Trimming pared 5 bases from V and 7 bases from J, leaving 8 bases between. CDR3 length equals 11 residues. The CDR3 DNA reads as TGTGCCAGCAGTACCCGGTTTGAAGCTTTCTTT. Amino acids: CASSTRFEAFF.

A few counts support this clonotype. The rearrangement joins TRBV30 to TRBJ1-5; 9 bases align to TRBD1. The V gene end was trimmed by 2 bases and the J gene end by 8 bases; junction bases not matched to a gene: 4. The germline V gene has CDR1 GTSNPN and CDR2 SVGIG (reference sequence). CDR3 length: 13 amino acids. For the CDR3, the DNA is TGTGCCTGGAGTCCACGGACAGGGGAGCCCCAGCATTTT. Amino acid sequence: CAWSPRTGEPQHF.

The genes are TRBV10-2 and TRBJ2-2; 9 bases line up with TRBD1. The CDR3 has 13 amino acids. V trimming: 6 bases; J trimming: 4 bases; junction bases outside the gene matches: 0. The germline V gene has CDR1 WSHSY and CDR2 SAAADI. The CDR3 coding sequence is TGCGCCAGCAGGACAGGGGGCACCGGGGAGCTGTTTTTT. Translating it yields CASRTGGTGELFF.

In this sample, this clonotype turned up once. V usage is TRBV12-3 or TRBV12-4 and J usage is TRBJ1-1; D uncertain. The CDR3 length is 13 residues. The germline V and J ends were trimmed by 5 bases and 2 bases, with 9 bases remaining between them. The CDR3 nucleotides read TGTGCCAGCAGTATGGACCCAAACACTGAAGCTTTCTTT. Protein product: CASSMDPNTEAFF.

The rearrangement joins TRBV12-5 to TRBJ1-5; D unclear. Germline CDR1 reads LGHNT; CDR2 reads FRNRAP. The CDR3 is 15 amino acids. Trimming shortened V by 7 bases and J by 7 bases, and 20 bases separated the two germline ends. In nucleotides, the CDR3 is TGTGCTAGTGCCCCCCCATATGGATCACAGCAGCCCCAGCATTTT. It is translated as CASAPPYGSQQPQHF.

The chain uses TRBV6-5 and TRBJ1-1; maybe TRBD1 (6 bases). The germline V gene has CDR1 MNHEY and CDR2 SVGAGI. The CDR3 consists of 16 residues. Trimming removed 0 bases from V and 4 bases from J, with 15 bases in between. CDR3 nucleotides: TGTGCCAGCAGTTACTCGTTCGGGGGGCCCTCCACTGAAGCTTTCTTT. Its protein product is CASSYSFGGPSTEAFF.

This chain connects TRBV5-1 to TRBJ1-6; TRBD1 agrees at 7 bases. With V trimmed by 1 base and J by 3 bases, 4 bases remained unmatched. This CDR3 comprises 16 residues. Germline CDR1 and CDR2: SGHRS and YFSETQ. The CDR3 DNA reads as TGCGCCAGCAGCTTGACAGGGGATCTCTATAATTCACCCCTCCACTTT. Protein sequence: CASSLTGDLYNSPLHF.

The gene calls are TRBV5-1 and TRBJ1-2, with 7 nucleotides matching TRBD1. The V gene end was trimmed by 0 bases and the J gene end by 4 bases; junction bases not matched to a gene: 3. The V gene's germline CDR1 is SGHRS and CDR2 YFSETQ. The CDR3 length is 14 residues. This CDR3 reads CASSLVGDSYGYTF. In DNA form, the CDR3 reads TGCGCCAGCAGCTTGGTAGGGGACAGCTATGGCTACACCTTC.

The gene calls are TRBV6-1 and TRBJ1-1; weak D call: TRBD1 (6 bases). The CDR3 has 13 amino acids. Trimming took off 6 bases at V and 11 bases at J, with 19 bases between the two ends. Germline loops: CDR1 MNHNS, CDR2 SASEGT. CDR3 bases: TGTGCCAGCAGGGCAGGGGCTCGCGACCGGGCTTTCTTT. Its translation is CASRAGARDRAFF.

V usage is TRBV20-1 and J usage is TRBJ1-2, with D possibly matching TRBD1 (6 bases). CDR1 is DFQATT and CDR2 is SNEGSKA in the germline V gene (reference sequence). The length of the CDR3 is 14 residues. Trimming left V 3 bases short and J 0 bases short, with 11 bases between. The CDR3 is CSASLGGANYGYTF. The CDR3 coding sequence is TGCAGTGCTAGTTTAGGGGGGGCTAACTATGGCTACACCTTC.

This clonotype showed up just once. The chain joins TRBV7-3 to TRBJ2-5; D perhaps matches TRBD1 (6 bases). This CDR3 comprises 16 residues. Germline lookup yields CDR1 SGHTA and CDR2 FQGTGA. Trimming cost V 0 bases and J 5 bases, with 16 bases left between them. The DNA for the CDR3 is TGTGCCAGCAGCTTAACGAAGAGCAGGGGCAGGGAGACCCAGTACTTC. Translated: CASSLTKSRGRETQYF.

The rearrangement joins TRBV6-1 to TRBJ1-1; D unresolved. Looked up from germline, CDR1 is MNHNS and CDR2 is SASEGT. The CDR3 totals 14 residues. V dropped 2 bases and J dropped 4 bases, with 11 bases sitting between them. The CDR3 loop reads CASSENMGSTEAFF. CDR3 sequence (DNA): TGTGCCAGCAGTGAAAATATGGGGAGCACTGAAGCTTTCTTT.

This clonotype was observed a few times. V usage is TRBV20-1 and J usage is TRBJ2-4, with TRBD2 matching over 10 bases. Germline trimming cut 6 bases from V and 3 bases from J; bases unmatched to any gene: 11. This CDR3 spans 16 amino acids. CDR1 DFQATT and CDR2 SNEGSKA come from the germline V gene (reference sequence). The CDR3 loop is CSAATKRTSGKNIQYF. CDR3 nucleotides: TGCAGTGCCGCGACAAAACGGACTAGCGGCAAAAACATTCAGTACTTC.

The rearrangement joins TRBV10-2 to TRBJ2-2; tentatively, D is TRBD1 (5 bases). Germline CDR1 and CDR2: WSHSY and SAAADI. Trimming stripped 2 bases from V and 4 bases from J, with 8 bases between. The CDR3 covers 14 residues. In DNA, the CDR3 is TGCGCCAGCAGTGAGATAGGGGCCACCGGGGAGCTGTTTTTT. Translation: CASSEIGATGELFF.

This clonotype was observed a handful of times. The CDR3 region has the DNA TGTGCCAGCACTACCGAGGGGGTTAGCAATCAGCCCCAGCATTTT. Its translation: CASTTEGVSNQPQHF. V usage is TRBV7-9 and J usage is TRBJ1-5, with D perhaps matching TRBD1 (6 bases). Looked up from germline, CDR1 is SEHNR and CDR2 is FQNEAQ (reference sequence). Between the trimmed V and J ends, which lost 7 bases and 0 bases, there was a span of 13 bases. This CDR3 contains 15 residues. Complete variable domain (other parts from reference TRBV7-9 and TRBJ1-5): DTGVSQNPRHKITKRGQNVTFRCDPISEHNRLYWYRQTLGQGPEFLTYFQNEAQLEKSRLLSDRFSAERPKGSFSTLEIQRTEQGDSAMYLCASTTEGVSNQPQHFGDGTRLSIL.

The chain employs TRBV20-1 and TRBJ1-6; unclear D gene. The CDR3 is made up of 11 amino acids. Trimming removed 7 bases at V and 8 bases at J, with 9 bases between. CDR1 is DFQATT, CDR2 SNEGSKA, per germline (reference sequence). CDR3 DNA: TGCAGTGTAGGACCGGATTCACCCCTCCACTTT. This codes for CSVGPDSPLHF.

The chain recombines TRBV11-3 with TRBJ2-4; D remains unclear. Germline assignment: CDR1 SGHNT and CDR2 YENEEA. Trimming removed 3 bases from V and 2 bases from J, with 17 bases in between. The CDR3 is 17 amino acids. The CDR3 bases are TGTGCCAGCAGCTTTGGCCGGACGGTAACACCCAAAAACATTCAGTACTTC. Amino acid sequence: CASSFGRTVTPKNIQYF.

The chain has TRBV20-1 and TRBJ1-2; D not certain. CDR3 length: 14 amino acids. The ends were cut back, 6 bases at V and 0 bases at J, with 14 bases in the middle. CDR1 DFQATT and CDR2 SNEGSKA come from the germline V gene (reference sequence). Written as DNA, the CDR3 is TGCAGTGCCCGCTTGGGAGGGTCTAACTATGGCTACACCTTC. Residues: CSARLGGSNYGYTF.

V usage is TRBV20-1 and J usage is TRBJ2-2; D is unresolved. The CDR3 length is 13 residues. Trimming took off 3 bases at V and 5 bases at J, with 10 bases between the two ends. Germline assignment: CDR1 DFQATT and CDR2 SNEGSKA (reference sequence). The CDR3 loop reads CSASPASTGELFF. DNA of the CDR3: TGCAGTGCTAGCCCTGCGAGTACCGGGGAGCTGTTTTTT.

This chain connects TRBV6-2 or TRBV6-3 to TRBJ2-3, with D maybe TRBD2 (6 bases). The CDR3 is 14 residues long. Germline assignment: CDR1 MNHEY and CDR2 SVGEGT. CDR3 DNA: TGTGCGGCGGGGCGGGGACCTAGCACAGATACGCAGTATTTT. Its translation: CAAGRGPSTDTQYF.

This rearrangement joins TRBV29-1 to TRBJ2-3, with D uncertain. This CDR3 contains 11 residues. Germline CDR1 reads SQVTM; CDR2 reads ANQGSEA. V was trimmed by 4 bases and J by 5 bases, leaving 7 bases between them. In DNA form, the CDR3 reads TGCAGCGTTGCGGACGTAGATACGCAGTATTTT. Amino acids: CSVADVDTQYF.